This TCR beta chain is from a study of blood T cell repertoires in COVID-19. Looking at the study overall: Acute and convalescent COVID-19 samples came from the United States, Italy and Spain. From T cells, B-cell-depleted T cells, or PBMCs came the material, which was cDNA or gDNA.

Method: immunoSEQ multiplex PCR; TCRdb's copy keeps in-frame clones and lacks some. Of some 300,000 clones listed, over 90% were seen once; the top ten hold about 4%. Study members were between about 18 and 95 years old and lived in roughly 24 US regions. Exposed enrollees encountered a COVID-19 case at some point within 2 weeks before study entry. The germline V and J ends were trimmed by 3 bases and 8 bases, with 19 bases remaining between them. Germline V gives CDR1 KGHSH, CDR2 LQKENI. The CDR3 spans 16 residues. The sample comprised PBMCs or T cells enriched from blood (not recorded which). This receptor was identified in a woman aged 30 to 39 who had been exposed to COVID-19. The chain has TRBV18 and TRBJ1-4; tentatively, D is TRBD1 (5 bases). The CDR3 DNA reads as TGTGCCAGCTCACCTATGGAGGGGCGGAGAAACGAAAAACTGTTTTTT. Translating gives CASSPMEGRRNEKLFF.